These T cell receptor beta chains were read from a single sample in a study of vaccination and CD4 T cells after COVID-19. TCRdb re-called the PCR reads through MiXCR, storing one row per CDR3 protein. The sample holds some 5,900 distinct CDR3 sequences; approximately 30% are singletons and the top ten take over 25%. Their specific antigens are unknown. What was sequenced was CD4+ T cells from blood, cultured in vitro. These receptors came from a human donor in good health. CDR3s include the opening cysteine and the closing phenylalanine or tryptophan. Each record gives: D gene, V gene, clone size, J gene, CDR3 DNA, CDR3 protein. The D gene is left open where the match is weak. The size field is filled for only some rows; it gives once, few, many or a size class.

.	TRBV7-6	.	TRBJ1-6	TGTGCCAGCAGCTCTGAACCGGACAGTCCTAATTCACCCCTCCACTTT	CASSSEPDSPNSPLHF
.	TRBV9	.	TRBJ2-7	TGTGCCAGCAGCGGGCAACAGGGCCACGAGCAGTACTTC	CASSGQQGHEQYF
.	TRBV6-1	.	TRBJ1-2	TGTGCCAGCACTCAAACCGGGAAGCTCTATGGCTACACCTTC	CASTQTGKLYGYTF
TRBD1	TRBV10-2	few	TRBJ1-2	TGCGCCAGTAGCCCAGGGGGCCAAGGCTACACCTTC	CASSPGGQGYTF
.	TRBV2	.	TRBJ1-5	TGTGCCAGCAGTGCAGGGGCTGACAATCAGCCCCAGCATTTT	CASSAGADNQPQHF
TRBD2	TRBV7-6	few	TRBJ2-7	TGTGCCAGCAGCTTAGTCGGGGAGGGCTACGAGCAGTACTTC	CASSLVGEGYEQYF
.	TRBV15	.	TRBJ1-1	TGTGCCACCAGCGGGCGACGGGGCCGAGGCACTGAAGCTTTCTTT	CATSGRRGRGTEAFF
.	TRBV14	few	TRBJ1-5	TGTGCCAGCAGCGAAGGTGGGACGGTAAATCAGCCCCAGCATTTT	CASSEGGTVNQPQHF
.	TRBV5-1	.	TRBJ1-1	TGCGCCAGCTACAGAGATCCTATGGTGGACACTGAAGCTTTCTTT	CASYRDPMVDTEAFF
.	TRBV6-2/TRBV6-3	few	TRBJ2-5	TGTGCCAGCAGTTCGTTAGGGGATGAGACCCAGTACTTC	CASSSLGDETQYF
.	TRBV12-3/TRBV12-4	.	TRBJ1-2	TGTGCCAGCAGTTGGGGAGGGGCCCAAACCGGGGGCTACACCTTC	CASSWGGAQTGGYTF
.	TRBV28	.	TRBJ2-7	TGTGCCAGCAGCCTTGAAGACAGCCGGCTCTACGAGCAGTACTTC	CASSLEDSRLYEQYF
.	TRBV7-9	few	TRBJ1-4	TGTGCCAGCAGCTTGAGGGAAAAACTGTTTTTT	CASSLREKLFF
.	TRBV20-1	.	TRBJ1-2	TGCAGTGCTAGTTCCCTCGAGGGACTCTATGGCTACACCTTC	CSASSLEGLYGYTF
TRBD1	TRBV19	.	TRBJ1-1	TGTGCCAGTAGTATAGGTTCTCTCACAGGGGGTATAAACACTGAAGCTTTCTTT	CASSIGSLTGGINTEAFF
.	TRBV19	.	TRBJ1-1	TGTGCCAGTTGGAGGCGGCCCTTCGGTGGGATCACTGAAGCTTTCTTT	CASWRRPFGGITEAFF